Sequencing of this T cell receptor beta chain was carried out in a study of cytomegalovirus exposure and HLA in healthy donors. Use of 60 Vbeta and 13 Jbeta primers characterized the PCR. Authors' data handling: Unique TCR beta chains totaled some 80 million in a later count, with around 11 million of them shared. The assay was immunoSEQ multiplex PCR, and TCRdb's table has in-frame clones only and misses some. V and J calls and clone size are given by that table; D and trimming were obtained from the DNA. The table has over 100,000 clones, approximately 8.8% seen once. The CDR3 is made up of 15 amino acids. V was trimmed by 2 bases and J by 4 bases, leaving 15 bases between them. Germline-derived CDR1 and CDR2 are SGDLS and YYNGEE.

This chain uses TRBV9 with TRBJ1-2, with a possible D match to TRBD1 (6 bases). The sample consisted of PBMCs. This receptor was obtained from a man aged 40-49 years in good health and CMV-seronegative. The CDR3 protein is CASSVSLTGIYGYTF. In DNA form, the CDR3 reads TGTGCCAGCAGCGTCAGCTTGACAGGAATCTATGGCTACACCTTC.